A selection of T cell receptor beta chains follows, all from one sample in a study of cytomegalovirus exposure and HLA in healthy donors. Libraries were prepared by immunoSEQ multiplex PCR; TCRdb keeps only in-frame clonotypes and omits some of them. The sample includes 160,000 or so clones, 83% of them seen just once. The specimen sequenced was PBMCs. Receptors originate from a man in his fifties or sixties in good health and CMV-seropositive. CDR3s include the opening cysteine and the closing phenylalanine or tryptophan. A D gene is named only where the DNA matches it firmly. Where a row states a size, it is once, few, many or the class of an expanded clone; other rows omit it.

v_gene: TRBV19
j_gene: TRBJ1-1
d_gene: NA
abundance: NA
CDR3aa: CASREAQGRNTEAFF
CDR3nt: TGTGCCAGTAGAGAGGCCCAGGGTAGGAACACTGAAGCTTTCTTT

v_gene: TRBV6-6
j_gene: TRBJ2-1
d_gene: TRBD2
abundance: NA
CDR3aa: CASSYSTSGGYNEQFF
CDR3nt: TGTGCCAGCAGTTACTCGACTAGCGGGGGATACAATGAGCAGTTCTTC

v_gene: TRBV14
j_gene: TRBJ2-1
d_gene: NA
abundance: NA
CDR3aa: CASSRGFEQFF
CDR3nt: TGTGCCAGCAGCCGCGGGTTTGAGCAGTTCTTC

v_gene: TRBV7-2
j_gene: TRBJ2-7
d_gene: TRBD2
abundance: NA
CDR3aa: CASSLALGGDGAYEQYF
CDR3nt: TGTGCCAGCAGCTTAGCGCTGGGGGGGGACGGTGCCTACGAGCAGTACTTC

v_gene: TRBV30
j_gene: TRBJ2-1
d_gene: TRBD2
abundance: NA
CDR3aa: CAWGETSGRHNEQFF
CDR3nt: TGTGCCTGGGGGGAAACTAGCGGGAGGCACAATGAGCAGTTCTTC

v_gene: TRBV9
j_gene: TRBJ2-1
d_gene: NA
abundance: NA
CDR3aa: CASSTAWSSYNEQFF
CDR3nt: TGTGCCAGCAGCACCGCGTGGAGCTCCTACAATGAGCAGTTCTTC

v_gene: TRBV19
j_gene: TRBJ2-7
d_gene: NA
abundance: NA
CDR3aa: CASSIFEGGEQYF
CDR3nt: TGTGCCAGTAGTATATTTGAGGGTGGCGAGCAGTACTTC

v_gene: TRBV7-9
j_gene: TRBJ2-1
d_gene: TRBD2
abundance: NA
CDR3aa: CASSFQSGTSTNNEQFF
CDR3nt: TGTGCCAGCAGCTTCCAGTCCGGGACTAGCACAAACAATGAGCAGTTCTTC

v_gene: TRBV28
j_gene: TRBJ2-3
d_gene: TRBD2
abundance: NA
CDR3aa: CASSATSGGRSDTQYF
CDR3nt: TGTGCCAGCAGTGCGACTAGCGGGGGGCGGTCAGATACGCAGTATTTT

v_gene: TRBV27
j_gene: TRBJ2-1
d_gene: NA
abundance: once
CDR3aa: CASSPFRLSSYNEQFF
CDR3nt: TGTGCCAGCAGTCCCTTCCGACTGAGCTCCTACAATGAGCAGTTCTTC

v_gene: TRBV30
j_gene: TRBJ2-3
d_gene: TRBD2
abundance: NA
CDR3aa: CACEGPSGKSSTDTQYF
CDR3nt: TGTGCTTGCGAAGGGCCTAGCGGGAAATCTAGCACAGATACGCAGTATTTT

v_gene: TRBV7-6
j_gene: TRBJ1-4
d_gene: NA
abundance: NA
CDR3aa: CASSLTGRTNEKLFF
CDR3nt: TGTGCCAGCAGCTTGACAGGCCGCACTAATGAAAAACTGTTTTTT

v_gene: TRBV9
j_gene: TRBJ1-2
d_gene: NA
abundance: NA
CDR3aa: CASSVGGSTNYGYTF
CDR3nt: TGTGCCAGCAGCGTGGGAGGCAGCACCAACTATGGCTACACCTTC

v_gene: TRBV14
j_gene: TRBJ2-5
d_gene: NA
abundance: NA
CDR3aa: CASSQLESGDYDLRETQYF
CDR3nt: TGTGCCAGCAGCCAATTGGAATCAGGCGACTATGATTTGAGGGAGACCCAGTACTTC

v_gene: TRBV27
j_gene: TRBJ1-5
d_gene: NA
abundance: NA
CDR3aa: CASSLSSQGSNQPQHF
CDR3nt: TGTGCCAGCAGTTTATCCTCGCAGGGTAGCAATCAGCCCCAGCATTTT

v_gene: TRBV30
j_gene: TRBJ2-2
d_gene: TRBD2
abundance: NA
CDR3aa: CASHIGSSGKGELFF
CDR3nt: TGTGCCTCTCATATAGGGTCCAGCGGGAAGGGGGAGCTGTTTTTT

v_gene: TRBV7-2
j_gene: TRBJ2-2
d_gene: TRBD2
abundance: NA
CDR3aa: CASSLLAGAGELFF
CDR3nt: TGTGCCAGCAGCTTATTAGCGGGAGCCGGGGAGCTGTTTTTT

v_gene: TRBV10-1
j_gene: TRBJ2-7
d_gene: TRBD2
abundance: NA
CDR3aa: CASSEGLAEHYEQYF
CDR3nt: TGCGCCAGCAGTGAGGGCCTAGCGGAACACTACGAGCAGTACTTC

v_gene: TRBV15
j_gene: TRBJ1-2
d_gene: NA
abundance: NA
CDR3aa: CATSIRRGRGAENYGYTF
CDR3nt: TGTGCCACCAGCATTCGGCGAGGCAGGGGAGCTGAGAACTATGGCTACACCTTC

v_gene: TRBV5-1
j_gene: TRBJ2-4
d_gene: TRBD1
abundance: NA
CDR3aa: CASSLGDSLAKNIQYF
CDR3nt: TGCGCCAGCAGCTTGGGGGACAGCTTAGCCAAAAACATTCAGTACTTC

v_gene: TRBV30
j_gene: TRBJ1-2
d_gene: NA
abundance: NA
CDR3aa: CAWSVLRGNYGYTF
CDR3nt: TGTGCCTGGAGTGTACTCAGGGGTAACTATGGCTACACCTTC

v_gene: TRBV5-6
j_gene: TRBJ1-1
d_gene: NA
abundance: NA
CDR3aa: CASTMGPTEAFF
CDR3nt: TGTGCCAGTACCATGGGGCCCACTGAAGCTTTCTTT

v_gene: TRBV10-3
j_gene: TRBJ2-7
d_gene: NA
abundance: few
CDR3aa: CAISDSSGEQYF
CDR3nt: TGTGCCATCAGTGACTCCTCGGGCGAGCAGTACTTC

v_gene: TRBV27
j_gene: TRBJ2-1
d_gene: NA
abundance: NA
CDR3aa: CASTSAGYNEQFF
CDR3nt: TGTGCCAGCACATCGGCGGGGTACAATGAGCAGTTCTTC

v_gene: TRBV5-1
j_gene: TRBJ2-5
d_gene: TRBD1
abundance: NA
CDR3aa: CASSFRTGGQETQYF
CDR3nt: TGCGCCAGCAGCTTCCGCACAGGGGGCCAAGAGACCCAGTACTTC

v_gene: TRBV18
j_gene: TRBJ1-4
d_gene: NA
abundance: few
CDR3aa: CASSPTGGEEKLFF
CDR3nt: TGTGCCAGCTCACCAACCGGGGGGGAAGAAAAACTGTTTTTT

v_gene: TRBV6-5
j_gene: TRBJ1-1
d_gene: NA
abundance: NA
CDR3aa: CASSEAEWREAFF
CDR3nt: TGTGCCAGCAGTGAAGCTGAGTGGCGGGAAGCTTTCTTT

v_gene: TRBV10-3
j_gene: TRBJ2-5
d_gene: TRBD1
abundance: NA
CDR3aa: CAISDGTGEETQYF
CDR3nt: TGTGCCATCAGTGATGGGACAGGAGAAGAGACCCAGTACTTC

v_gene: TRBV19
j_gene: TRBJ1-1
d_gene: TRBD1
abundance: NA
CDR3aa: CASSNGQGEAFF
CDR3nt: TGTGCCAGTAGTAATGGACAGGGTGAAGCTTTCTTT

v_gene: TRBV4-1
j_gene: TRBJ2-3
d_gene: NA
abundance: NA
CDR3aa: CASSPGLYTDTQYF
CDR3nt: TGCGCCAGCAGCCCGGGACTGTACACAGATACGCAGTATTTT

v_gene: TRBV5-1
j_gene: TRBJ2-3
d_gene: NA
abundance: NA
CDR3aa: CASSWLGERSDTQYF
CDR3nt: TGCGCCAGCAGTTGGTTAGGGGAACGATCAGATACGCAGTATTTT

v_gene: TRBV7-8
j_gene: TRBJ2-5
d_gene: NA
abundance: NA
CDR3aa: CASSLNLRGAEETQYF
CDR3nt: TGTGCCAGCAGCTTAAACCTCCGGGGGGCGGAAGAGACCCAGTACTTC

v_gene: TRBV11-2
j_gene: TRBJ2-7
d_gene: TRBD2
abundance: once
CDR3aa: CASSIPGLAVYEQYF
CDR3nt: TGTGCCAGCAGCATTCCTGGACTAGCGGTCTACGAGCAGTACTTC

v_gene: TRBV6-1
j_gene: TRBJ2-2
d_gene: NA
abundance: NA
CDR3aa: CASSAFGELFF
CDR3nt: TGTGCCAGCAGTGCTTTCGGGGAGCTGTTTTTT

v_gene: TRBV19
j_gene: TRBJ1-2
d_gene: NA
abundance: NA
CDR3aa: CASSSRTANYGYTF
CDR3nt: TGTGCCAGTAGCTCCCGGACAGCGAACTATGGCTACACCTTC

v_gene: TRBV28
j_gene: TRBJ1-2
d_gene: NA
abundance: once
CDR3aa: CASSPRQYGYTF
CDR3nt: TGTGCCAGCAGTCCCCGTCAGTATGGCTACACCTTC

v_gene: TRBV11-3
j_gene: TRBJ2-1
d_gene: TRBD1
abundance: NA
CDR3aa: CASSTYRGDEQFF
CDR3nt: TGTGCCAGCAGCACCTACAGGGGGGATGAGCAGTTCTTC

v_gene: TRBV7-8
j_gene: TRBJ1-5
d_gene: TRBD1
abundance: NA
CDR3aa: CASSLGAYDRGLNQPQHF
CDR3nt: TGTGCCAGCAGCTTAGGGGCTTACGACAGGGGGCTCAATCAGCCCCAGCATTTT

v_gene: TRBV6-6
j_gene: TRBJ2-7
d_gene: TRBD2
abundance: NA
CDR3aa: CASSYQLAVTYEQYF
CDR3nt: TGTGCCAGCAGTTATCAACTAGCGGTAACCTACGAGCAGTACTTC

v_gene: TRBV6-4
j_gene: TRBJ2-3
d_gene: TRBD2
abundance: NA
CDR3aa: CASPSWLLAGADTQYF
CDR3nt: TGTGCCAGCCCCTCGTGGCTCCTAGCGGGAGCAGATACGCAGTATTTT

v_gene: TRBV5-4
j_gene: TRBJ1-2
d_gene: NA
abundance: NA
CDR3aa: CASSKTANYGYTF
CDR3nt: TGTGCCAGCAGCAAGACAGCGAACTATGGCTACACCTTC

v_gene: TRBV11-2
j_gene: TRBJ1-1
d_gene: NA
abundance: once
CDR3aa: CASSLDGGRGAFF
CDR3nt: TGTGCCAGCAGCTTAGACGGTGGGAGAGGAGCTTTCTTT

v_gene: TRBV7-3
j_gene: TRBJ2-7
d_gene: NA
abundance: NA
CDR3aa: CASSLTAPYEQYF
CDR3nt: TGTGCCAGCAGCTTAACGGCCCCCTACGAGCAGTACTTC